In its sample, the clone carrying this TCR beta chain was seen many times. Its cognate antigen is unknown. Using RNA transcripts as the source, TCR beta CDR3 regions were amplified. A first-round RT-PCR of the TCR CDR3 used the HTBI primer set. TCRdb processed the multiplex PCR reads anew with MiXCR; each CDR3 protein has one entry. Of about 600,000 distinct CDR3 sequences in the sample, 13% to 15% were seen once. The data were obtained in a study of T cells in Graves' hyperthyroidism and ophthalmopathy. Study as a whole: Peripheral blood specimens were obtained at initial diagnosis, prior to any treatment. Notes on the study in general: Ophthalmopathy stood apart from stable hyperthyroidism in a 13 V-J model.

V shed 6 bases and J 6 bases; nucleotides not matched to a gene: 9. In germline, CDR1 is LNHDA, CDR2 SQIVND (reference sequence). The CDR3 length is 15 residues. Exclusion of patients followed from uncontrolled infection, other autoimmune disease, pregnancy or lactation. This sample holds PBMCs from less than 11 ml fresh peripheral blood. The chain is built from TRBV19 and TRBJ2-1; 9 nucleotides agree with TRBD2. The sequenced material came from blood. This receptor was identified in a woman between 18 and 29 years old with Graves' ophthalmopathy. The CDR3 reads CASRNSGRSGNEQFF. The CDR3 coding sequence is TGTGCCAGTAGGAATAGCGGGAGATCGGGCAATGAGCAGTTCTTC.